This T cell receptor beta chain emerged from a study of control samples from healthy donors and cancer patients. There are 13 residues in the CDR3. The germline V and J ends were trimmed by 8 bases and 5 bases, with 15 bases remaining between them. The germline gives CDR1 LGHDT, CDR2 YNNKEL (reference sequence). Generated by immunoSEQ multiplex PCR, the TCRdb table keeps only in-frame clones and is missing some. The sample carries fewer than 65,000 clones, about nine tenths recorded once. The TCR comes from a man aged 35-49 years with colorectal cancer. The J gene is TRBJ1-1, the V gene TRBV3-1 (or the pseudogene TRBV3-2); D might be TRBD1 (6 bases). The specimen sequenced was PBMCs. The CDR3, as DNA: TGTGCCAGCGTGAACAGGGAGGAAACTGAAGCTTTCTTT. Residues: CASVNREETEAFF.